What follows are 4 T cell receptor beta chains derived from one specimen sequenced in a study of T cell repertoires in cytomegalovirus infection (dated by TCRdb to between 2017 and 2020). The sequencer listed for this sample is Illumina HiSeq 1500. TCRdb trimmed the raw reads at Q25, called clones with MiXCR and kept productive beta chains. Rows merge per CDR3 protein into single entries with the most common DNA and genes. The sample includes around 100,000 distinct CDR3 sequences, with over 40% observed a single time. The ten largest clones capture just under 75% of the sample. These receptors' antigens are unknown. This specimen's treatment or condition label, interpreted: in vitro stimulation with specific CMV peptide epitopes to enrich CMV-specific T cells. This specimen was CD8+ T cells from cultured PBMCs, taken from culture after CMV antigen stimulation. All receptors come from a human donor in good health (CMV status not recorded). Some clones in this sample may be carry-over from other donors' samples.

This clonotype was detected ten times or more. V is TRBV19 and J is TRBJ1-1; no firm D call. Germline V gene lookup returns CDR1 LNHDA and CDR2 SQIVND (reference sequence). The V gene lost 0 bases and the J gene lost 1 base, with 6 bases spanning the gap. The CDR3 runs 14 residues. CDR3 amino acids: CASSIDRSNTEAFF. CDR3 coding DNA: TGTGCCAGTAGTATAGACCGATCGAACACTGAAGCTTTCTTT.

This chain links TRBV20-1 with TRBJ2-5; the match to TRBD2 covers 13 bases. V shed 0 bases, J shed 3 bases, and the junction held 4 bases outside the gene matches. This CDR3 comprises 16 residues. Per germline, CDR1 DFQATT and CDR2 SNEGSKA (reference sequence). CDR3 coding DNA: TGCAGTGCTAGAGATTCCGGACTAGCGGGGGAAGAGACCCAGTACTTC. Its translation is CSARDSGLAGEETQYF.

V is TRBV15 and J is TRBJ2-7, with D perhaps matching TRBD1 (5 bases). Germline CDR1 is LNHNV and CDR2 is YYDKDF (reference sequence). There are 15 residues in the CDR3. V gave up 0 bases and J gave up 0 bases, with 9 bases separating them. The CDR3 region has the DNA TGTGCCACCAGCAGAGATATGGACAACTCCTACGAGCAGTACTTC. Amino acid sequence: CATSRDMDNSYEQYF.

In its sample, this clonotype was seen a few times. The chain recombines TRBV7-6 with TRBJ2-1, with a tentative D call TRBD2 (6 bases). V lost 5 bases to trimming and J lost 6 bases, with 23 bases between them. This CDR3 has 17 residues. Germline assignment: CDR1 SGHVS and CDR2 FNYEAQ. Here the CDR3 DNA reads TGTGCCAGCAGCCTAGGAGGGCGGCGGGGCCGGGGCAATGAGCAGTTCTTC. It encodes CASSLGGRRGRGNEQFF.